This T cell receptor (beta chain) emerged from a study of blood T cells in healthy people across ages. Whole-study results and caveats: Donor CMV infection status was unknown, possibly confounding age-related changes in expanded clonotypes. Roughly linear age-related decline in beta diversity appeared, significant by age around 40.

V lost 6 bases and J lost 4; bases outside the gene matches: 6. The CDR3 is 15 residues long. The V gene's germline CDR1 is SGHTA and CDR2 FQGNSA. This clonotype was seen once. Its cognate antigen is unknown. Healthy Russian Caucasian donors spanned ages about 6 to 100 years. For every donor, a draw yielded roughly 9.3 milliliters of peripheral blood. A second PCR, run for about 7 to 11 cycles, used a sample-barcoded 5' primer plus a J-beta primer mix. TCRdb reprocessed the 5' RACE reads via MiXCR and lists one record per CDR3 protein. This table holds 780,000 or so distinct CDR3 sequences, 25% found once. These data were also filed under a second study, of T cells of mothers and their children.

Sample: blood. The genes are TRBV7-2 and TRBJ2-3; TRBD2 matches 11 bases. The receptor was derived from a boy aged 10-17 years in good health. The CDR3 is CASSFTSGSPDTQYF. The CDR3 DNA reads TGTGCCAGCAGTTTCACTAGCGGGAGCCCAGATACGCAGTATTTT.